This T cell receptor beta chain was retrieved from a study of identical twins. Overall study findings and caveats: Zero-insertion analyses were open to partial confounding by invariant MAIT and iNKT cells. Out-of-frame alpha sequences shared by twins were enriched for low generation probability.

This clonotype has only a few counts. Its target is not known. A universal primer site came from template switching; cDNA carried unique molecular identifiers. From the 5' RACE reads, TCRdb called clonotypes with MiXCR, one entry per CDR3 protein. The data contain roughly 250,000 distinct CDR3 sequences, around 15% of them singletons. There are 14 residues in the CDR3. Germline CDR1 SGHRS, CDR2 YFSETQ. Trimming removed 4 bases from V and 6 bases from J; junction bases left unmatched: 6. The specimen sequenced was memory (CD45RO+) T cells sorted from blood. The V gene is TRBV5-1, the J gene TRBJ1-5, with 8 bases identical to TRBD1. This receptor was taken from a woman aged 18-29 years in good health. CDR3 coding DNA: TGCGCCAGCAGCGCTCAGGGGGCGCCTCAGCCCCAGCATTTT. It yields the protein CASSAQGAPQPQHF. Variable domain in full (rest from reference TRBV5-1 and TRBJ1-5): KAGVTQTPRYLIKTRGQQVTLSCSPISGHRSVSWYQQTPGQGLQFLFEYFSETQRNKGNFPGRFSGRQFSNSRSEMNVSTLELGDSALYLCASSAQGAPQPQHFGDGTRLSIL.